The T cell receptor beta chain described here comes from a study of blood T cell repertoires in COVID-19 (dated by TCRdb to 2018 to 2020). At the level of the whole study: The collaborator samples originated in the United States, Italy and Spain and spanned the acute and convalescent phases of COVID-19. The material from the prospective study consisted of cDNA or gDNA derived from T cells, B-cell-depleted T cells, or PBMCs. The dataset comprised deeply sampled blood TCRbeta repertoires from subjects exposed to, actively infected with, or recovered from COVID-19. The repertoires were made available in a free public database intended to serve as a resource for research on the immune response to SARS-CoV-2. Samples were obtained from the ongoing ImmuneRACE study (first 160 participants) and from about 1,300 subjects provided by 6 global collaborators. A de-identified subject ID, COVID-19 status, age in years and sex were almost always included in the sample metadata. Where available, HLA class I and class II types were obtained from metadata supplied by the sample provider rather than from assay-based typing. The investigation overall reported the following: The quantity of clinical and demographic metadata differed by source and by participant and was supplied without curation.

V gives up 2 bases and J gives up 9 bases, and the segment between their germline ends measures 8 bases. The CDR3, from cysteine to phenylalanine, totals 12 residues. This entry keeps only the CDR3 DNA: 36 bases, framed from base 1. The germline V gene (reference sequence) yields LGHDT for CDR1 and YNNKEL for CDR2. In the prospective study, participants were roughly 18 to 89 years old, resided in about two dozen geographic areas of the United States, and were enrolled through a virtual design. Cohort assignment in the prospective study relied on participant-reported clinical history from a screening survey and a study questionnaire. In the prospective study, mobile phlebotomists collected whole blood, serum and a nasopharyngeal or oropharyngeal swab from each participant. Participants in the prospective study had the option to provide additional blood draws and questionnaires over a 2-month period. Before DNA extraction, blood samples from the prospective study were shipped at room temperature or frozen.

A remark on this clone: Its antigen is still unknown. No clone much larger than this one lies a single base away; base qualities are absent.

The immunoSEQ Assay, a bias-controlled multiplex PCR, was used to amplify TCRbeta CDR3 regions from genomic DNA. On the authors' methods: The number of nucleated cells in each sample was estimated from the amplification of reference gene primers within the assay. To quantify the absolute abundance of each unique TCRbeta CDR3 rearrangement, sequence reads were collapsed and filtered. For each sample, productive Simpson clonality was calculated as the square root of Simpson's diversity index over productive rearrangements. TCRdb provides this immuneACCESS table in a form limited to in-frame rearrangements. Some clones are lacking; in checked studies, under half of them reflect an unresolved V gene, and why the rest are absent is not known. V and J calls and clone size are copied from that table; D and trimming were computed from the DNA. A total of 200,000 to 250,000 clones appear in this sample, 85% to 90% of them only once. The biggest ten clones account for under 4% of the sample.

The chain joins TRBV3-1 (or the pseudogene TRBV3-2) to TRBJ2-1; the D gene assignment is ambiguous. Sequencing was performed on PBMCs or T cells enriched from blood (not recorded which). The TCR originated in a woman aged 18-29 years in a cohort exposed to, infected with or recovered from COVID-19 (not recorded which). Here the CDR3 is given as CASSQSSGEQFF. In nucleotide form, the sequence is TGTGCCAGCAGCCAAAGCTCCGGTGAGCAGTTCTTC.